This T cell receptor (beta chain) was obtained from a study of identical twins. V lost 10 bases, J lost 3 bases, and 19 bases lay in between. The germline V gene has CDR1 LGHDT and CDR2 YNNKEL (reference sequence). The CDR3 covers 15 residues. General observations from the study: Memory repertoires showed no such pattern, whereas abundant cord blood beta clonotypes carried fewer insertions. Sharing of beta out-of-frame sequences by twins showed a weaker excess. Diverse VJ usage suggested most zero-insertion clonotypes were not invariant T cells.

In this sample, this clonotype turned up once. Its antigen remains unidentified. Template switching introduced a universal primer site, and the cDNA bore unique molecular identifiers. TCRdb reanalysed the 5' RACE reads using MiXCR and keeps one entry per CDR3 protein. The sample contains under 1 million distinct CDR3 sequences, around 12% of which appear only once. The data also belong to a second study, concerning yellow fever vaccine responses in identical twins.

V and J are TRBV3-1 and TRBJ1-5, with D possibly TRBD1 on 5 matching bases. This clonotype was sampled from a woman between 18 and 29 years old in good health. Sample: PBMCs. The CDR3 loop reads CATCQSPGPNQPQHF. The CDR3 DNA reads as TGTGCCACCTGCCAATCCCCGGGGCCCAATCAGCCCCAGCATTTT.